This is a list of T cell receptor beta chains from one sample in a study of shared clonotypes between healthy human individuals. Measured with immunoSEQ multiplex PCR; TCRdb has only the in-frame clones, and not every one. Altogether about 980,000 clones are present, 76% being singletons, with the ten largest covering around 1.5%. Material for sequencing was memory CD4+ T cells sorted from blood. These receptors all come from a man between 18 and 29 years old in good health. Each CDR3 is given with its conserved first and last residue. D genes are given only for firm matches. Part of the rows lack a size; the others show once, few, many or a class for expanded clones.

clone size: .
V gene: TRBV5-1
J gene: TRBJ2-4
D gene: .
CDR3 protein: CASSLQTSGTAKNIQYF
CDR3 DNA: TGCGCCAGCAGCTTGCAAACCTCCGGGACAGCCAAAAACATTCAGTACTTC

clone size: few
V gene: TRBV5-1
J gene: TRBJ2-5
D gene: .
CDR3 protein: CASSLGRGPQETQYF
CDR3 DNA: TGCGCCAGCAGCTTGGGACGGGGGCCCCAAGAGACCCAGTACTTC

clone size: .
V gene: TRBV27
J gene: TRBJ2-7
D gene: TRBD2
CDR3 protein: CASTAYIAGEQYF
CDR3 DNA: TGTGCCAGCACCGCCTATATAGCGGGCGAGCAGTACTTC

clone size: .
V gene: TRBV9
J gene: TRBJ2-7
D gene: .
CDR3 protein: CASSPSWGKTEQYF
CDR3 DNA: TGTGCCAGCAGCCCCAGCTGGGGTAAGACCGAGCAGTACTTC

clone size: .
V gene: TRBV18
J gene: TRBJ2-3
D gene: .
CDR3 protein: CASSPLPVPSATDTQYF
CDR3 DNA: TGTGCCAGCTCACCACTACCGGTACCCAGTGCCACAGATACGCAGTATTTT

clone size: .
V gene: TRBV30
J gene: TRBJ2-6
D gene: .
CDR3 protein: CAWSGKRSGANVLTF
CDR3 DNA: TGTGCCTGGAGTGGTAAGCGCTCTGGGGCCAACGTCCTGACTTTC

clone size: .
V gene: TRBV4-1
J gene: TRBJ1-6
D gene: TRBD1
CDR3 protein: CASSQEMQGGSPLHF
CDR3 DNA: TGCGCCAGCAGCCAAGAGATGCAGGGGGGGTCACCCCTCCACTTT

clone size: .
V gene: TRBV16
J gene: TRBJ2-3
D gene: .
CDR3 protein: CASSPGQSTDTQYF
CDR3 DNA: TGTGCCAGCAGCCCCGGACAGAGCACAGATACGCAGTATTTT

clone size: .
V gene: TRBV28
J gene: TRBJ1-1
D gene: .
CDR3 protein: CASSSHDTGRTEAFF
CDR3 DNA: TGTGCCAGCAGTTCCCATGATACAGGTCGAACTGAAGCTTTCTTT

clone size: .
V gene: TRBV5-1
J gene: TRBJ2-7
D gene: TRBD1
CDR3 protein: CASSSSTGAYEQYF
CDR3 DNA: TGCGCCAGCAGCTCGTCGACAGGGGCCTACGAGCAGTACTTC

clone size: once
V gene: TRBV18
J gene: TRBJ1-1
D gene: TRBD1
CDR3 protein: CASSPGRDRGNTEAFF
CDR3 DNA: TGTGCCAGCTCACCCGGCCGGGACAGGGGAAACACTGAAGCTTTCTTT

clone size: .
V gene: TRBV4-1
J gene: TRBJ2-3
D gene: .
CDR3 protein: CASSPGRAGGTDTQYF
CDR3 DNA: TGCGCCAGCAGCCCCGGTCGAGCGGGTGGTACAGATACGCAGTATTTT

clone size: .
V gene: TRBV27
J gene: TRBJ1-4
D gene: .
CDR3 protein: CASSPTGWGKLFF
CDR3 DNA: TGTGCCAGCAGTCCGACCGGATGGGGGAAACTGTTTTTT

clone size: once
V gene: TRBV6-4
J gene: TRBJ1-4
D gene: .
CDR3 protein: CASSALAGSGKLFF
CDR3 DNA: TGTGCCAGCAGTGCCCTGGCGGGCTCCGGAAAACTGTTTTTT

clone size: .
V gene: TRBV18
J gene: TRBJ1-1
D gene: TRBD1
CDR3 protein: CASSSTGGTEAFF
CDR3 DNA: TGTGCCAGCTCATCGACAGGGGGGACTGAAGCTTTCTTT

clone size: .
V gene: TRBV21-1
J gene: TRBJ1-6
D gene: .
CDR3 protein: CASSKERQGSSSYNSPLHF
CDR3 DNA: TGTGCCAGCAGCAAAGAGAGACAGGGGTCAAGCTCCTATAATTCACCCCTCCACTTT

clone size: .
V gene: TRBV5-6
J gene: TRBJ1-1
D gene: .
CDR3 protein: CASSLTGGRTEAFF
CDR3 DNA: TGTGCCAGCAGCTTGACGGGAGGAAGGACTGAAGCTTTCTTT

clone size: .
V gene: TRBV5-1
J gene: TRBJ1-5
D gene: .
CDR3 protein: CASSFGPNSNQPQHF
CDR3 DNA: TGCGCCAGCAGCTTCGGGCCAAATAGCAATCAGCCCCAGCATTTT

clone size: .
V gene: TRBV5-8
J gene: TRBJ1-5
D gene: .
CDR3 protein: CASSLGNQPQHF
CDR3 DNA: TGTGCCAGCAGCTTGGGAAATCAGCCCCAGCATTTT

clone size: .
V gene: TRBV19
J gene: TRBJ2-3
D gene: .
CDR3 protein: CASSMGGSSTDTQYF
CDR3 DNA: TGTGCCAGTAGTATGGGGGGTTCCTCCACAGATACGCAGTATTTT

clone size: .
V gene: TRBV6-5
J gene: TRBJ2-1
D gene: TRBD2
CDR3 protein: CASSSVTSGRMFF
CDR3 DNA: TGTGCCAGCAGTTCCGTCACTAGCGGGAGAATGTTCTTC

clone size: .
V gene: TRBV15
J gene: TRBJ2-3
D gene: .
CDR3 protein: CATSSPTGSVADTQYF
CDR3 DNA: TGTGCCACCAGCAGTCCAACGGGCTCCGTAGCAGATACGCAGTATTTT

clone size: once
V gene: TRBV5-1
J gene: TRBJ2-7
D gene: .
CDR3 protein: CASSLDSGSYEQYF
CDR3 DNA: TGCGCCAGCAGCTTGGACAGCGGTTCCTACGAGCAGTACTTC

clone size: .
V gene: TRBV28
J gene: TRBJ1-2
D gene: .
CDR3 protein: CASSLTQGKGDGYTF
CDR3 DNA: TGTGCCAGCAGTTTAACTCAGGGGAAAGGGGATGGCTACACCTTC

clone size: .
V gene: TRBV2
J gene: TRBJ2-1
D gene: TRBD2
CDR3 protein: CASSVSSGFGEQFF
CDR3 DNA: TGTGCCAGCAGTGTGTCTAGCGGGTTTGGTGAGCAGTTCTTC

clone size: once
V gene: TRBV7-2
J gene: TRBJ1-4
D gene: .
CDR3 protein: CASSLDRPATNEKLFF
CDR3 DNA: TGTGCCAGCAGCTTAGATAGGCCAGCAACTAATGAAAAACTGTTTTTT

clone size: few
V gene: TRBV5-8
J gene: TRBJ2-2
D gene: .
CDR3 protein: CASSPERRALSNTGELFF
CDR3 DNA: TGTGCCAGCAGCCCCGAGCGGCGGGCCCTATCGAACACCGGGGAGCTGTTTTTT

clone size: .
V gene: TRBV20-1
J gene: TRBJ2-1
D gene: .
CDR3 protein: CSARTSNEQFF
CDR3 DNA: TGCAGTGCTAGGACGAGCAATGAGCAGTTCTTC

clone size: .
V gene: TRBV6-6
J gene: TRBJ2-7
D gene: .
CDR3 protein: CASSYKLTGYRDEQYF
CDR3 DNA: TGTGCCAGCAGTTACAAGCTAACCGGTTACAGGGACGAGCAGTACTTC

clone size: .
V gene: TRBV5-1
J gene: TRBJ1-4
D gene: TRBD1
CDR3 protein: CASSSGTGVEKLFF
CDR3 DNA: TGCGCCAGCAGCTCTGGGACAGGGGTGGAAAAACTGTTTTTT

clone size: .
V gene: TRBV2
J gene: TRBJ1-3
D gene: .
CDR3 protein: CASRQSSGNTIYF
CDR3 DNA: TGTGCCAGCAGACAGTCCTCTGGAAACACCATATATTTT

clone size: .
V gene: TRBV6-1
J gene: TRBJ1-2
D gene: .
CDR3 protein: CASGEGGYGYTF
CDR3 DNA: TGTGCCAGCGGTGAAGGGGGATATGGCTACACCTTC

clone size: .
V gene: TRBV6-5
J gene: TRBJ1-6
D gene: .
CDR3 protein: CASRPARGDDSPLHF
CDR3 DNA: TGTGCCAGCAGACCCGCCAGGGGTGATGATTCACCCCTCCACTTT

clone size: .
V gene: TRBV5-1
J gene: TRBJ2-2
D gene: .
CDR3 protein: CASSLILASTGELFF
CDR3 DNA: TGCGCCAGCAGCTTGATCCTAGCGAGCACCGGGGAGCTGTTTTTT

clone size: .
V gene: TRBV4-1
J gene: TRBJ2-3
D gene: TRBD2
CDR3 protein: CASSQGARGLAGGTDTQYF
CDR3 DNA: TGCGCCAGCAGCCAAGGGGCCCGCGGACTAGCGGGAGGTACAGATACGCAGTATTTT

clone size: .
V gene: TRBV7-7
J gene: TRBJ2-7
D gene: .
CDR3 protein: CASSSQVGGSYEQYF
CDR3 DNA: TGTGCTAGCAGCTCACAGGTGGGGGGCTCCTACGAGCAGTACTTC

clone size: few
V gene: TRBV19
J gene: TRBJ1-4
D gene: TRBD1
CDR3 protein: CASIPGGAANEKLFF
CDR3 DNA: TGTGCCAGTATCCCAGGGGGCGCGGCTAATGAAAAACTGTTTTTT

clone size: .
V gene: TRBV19
J gene: TRBJ1-2
D gene: .
CDR3 protein: CASSSAYQGSYGYTF
CDR3 DNA: TGTGCCAGTAGTTCCGCGTACCAGGGTTCCTATGGCTACACCTTC

clone size: .
V gene: TRBV5-1
J gene: TRBJ1-2
D gene: TRBD1
CDR3 protein: CASSIRGDYGYTF
CDR3 DNA: TGCGCCAGCAGCATCAGGGGGGACTATGGCTACACCTTC

clone size: .
V gene: TRBV4-2
J gene: TRBJ2-3
D gene: .
CDR3 protein: CASSQDFLQGSTDTQYF
CDR3 DNA: TGTGCCAGCAGCCAAGATTTTTTACAGGGAAGCACAGATACGCAGTATTTT

clone size: .
V gene: TRBV5-1
J gene: TRBJ1-2
D gene: .
CDR3 protein: CASSLPTGEANYGYTF
CDR3 DNA: TGCGCCAGCAGTCTGCCTACAGGAGAAGCTAACTATGGCTACACCTTC

clone size: .
V gene: TRBV5-1
J gene: TRBJ2-5
D gene: .
CDR3 protein: CASSLQIQSGETQYF
CDR3 DNA: TGCGCCAGCAGCTTGCAAATACAGAGCGGAGAGACCCAGTACTTC

clone size: .
V gene: TRBV9
J gene: TRBJ2-2
D gene: .
CDR3 protein: CASSGGIGELFF
CDR3 DNA: TGTGCCAGCAGCGGGGGAATCGGGGAGCTGTTTTTT

clone size: .
V gene: TRBV2
J gene: TRBJ2-2
D gene: .
CDR3 protein: CASRPTTGGELFF
CDR3 DNA: TGTGCCAGCAGGCCTACGACTGGCGGGGAGCTGTTTTTT

clone size: .
V gene: TRBV6-1
J gene: TRBJ2-7
D gene: .
CDR3 protein: CASSEVPRLGGVYEQYF
CDR3 DNA: TGTGCCAGCAGTGAAGTCCCCCGATTAGGGGGGGTCTACGAGCAGTACTTC

clone size: once
V gene: TRBV29-1
J gene: TRBJ2-3
D gene: TRBD2
CDR3 protein: CSETSGSTDTQYF
CDR3 DNA: TGCAGCGAAACTAGCGGTAGCACAGATACGCAGTATTTT

clone size: .
V gene: TRBV20-1
J gene: TRBJ1-4
D gene: .
CDR3 protein: CSAREEKLFF
CDR3 DNA: TGCAGTGCTAGAGAGGAAAAACTGTTTTTT

clone size: .
V gene: TRBV7-6
J gene: TRBJ2-2
D gene: TRBD1
CDR3 protein: CASSPRDRGQTGELFF
CDR3 DNA: TGTGCCAGCAGCCCAAGGGACAGGGGGCAAACCGGGGAGCTGTTTTTT

clone size: .
V gene: TRBV11-3
J gene: TRBJ1-1
D gene: .
CDR3 protein: CASSSGYGTEAFF
CDR3 DNA: TGTGCCAGCAGCTCTGGATATGGCACTGAAGCTTTCTTT

clone size: .
V gene: TRBV28
J gene: TRBJ1-5
D gene: TRBD1
CDR3 protein: CASSSRGLRGQPQHF
CDR3 DNA: TGTGCCAGCAGTTCCAGGGGGCTCAGAGGTCAGCCCCAGCATTTT

clone size: .
V gene: TRBV20-1
J gene: TRBJ2-1
D gene: .
CDR3 protein: CSARRGAPIF
CDR3 DNA: TGCAGTGCTAGACGGGGGGCGCCGATCTTC

clone size: .
V gene: TRBV6-1
J gene: TRBJ2-5
D gene: TRBD2
CDR3 protein: CASSEGVAGIETQYF
CDR3 DNA: TGTGCCAGCAGTGAAGGGGTAGCGGGGATTGAGACCCAGTACTTC

clone size: .
V gene: TRBV4-3
J gene: TRBJ2-3
D gene: .
CDR3 protein: CASSPRRGGGDTDTQYF
CDR3 DNA: TGCGCCAGCAGCCCACGACGAGGAGGGGGCGATACAGATACGCAGTATTTT